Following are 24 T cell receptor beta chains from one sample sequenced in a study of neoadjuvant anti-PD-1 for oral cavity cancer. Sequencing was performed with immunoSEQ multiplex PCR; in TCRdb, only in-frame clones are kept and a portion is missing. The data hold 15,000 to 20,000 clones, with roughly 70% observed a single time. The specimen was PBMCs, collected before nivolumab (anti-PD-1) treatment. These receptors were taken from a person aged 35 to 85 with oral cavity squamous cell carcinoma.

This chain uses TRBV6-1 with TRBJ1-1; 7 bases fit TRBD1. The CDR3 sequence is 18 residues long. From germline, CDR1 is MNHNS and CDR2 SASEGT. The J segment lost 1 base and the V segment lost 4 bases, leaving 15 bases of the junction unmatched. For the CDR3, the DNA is TGTGCCAGCAGTGTAACCTCCCGGGGGGGACAGCAGAACACTGAAGCTTTCTTT. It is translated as CASSVTSRGGQQNTEAFF.

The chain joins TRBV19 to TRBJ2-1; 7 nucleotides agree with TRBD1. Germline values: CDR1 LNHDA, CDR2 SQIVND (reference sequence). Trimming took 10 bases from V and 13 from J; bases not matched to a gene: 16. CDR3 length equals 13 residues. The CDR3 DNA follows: TGTGCCACCACGAGGGGGACAGCCTACCTTCAGTTCTTC. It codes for CATTRGTAYLQFF.

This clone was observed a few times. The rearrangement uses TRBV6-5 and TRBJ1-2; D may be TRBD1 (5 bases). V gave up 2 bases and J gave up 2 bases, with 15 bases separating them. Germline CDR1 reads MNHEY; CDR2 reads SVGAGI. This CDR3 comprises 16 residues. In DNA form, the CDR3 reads TGTGCCAGCAGTTACGGGTCCGGGGCGGGAAACTATGGCTACACCTTC. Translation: CASSYGSGAGNYGYTF.

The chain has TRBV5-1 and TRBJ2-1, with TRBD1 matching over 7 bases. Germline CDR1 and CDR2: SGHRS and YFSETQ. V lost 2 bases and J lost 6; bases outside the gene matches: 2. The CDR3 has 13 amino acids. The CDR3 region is CASSFTGANEQFF. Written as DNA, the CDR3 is TGCGCCAGCAGCTTCACAGGGGCCAATGAGCAGTTCTTC.

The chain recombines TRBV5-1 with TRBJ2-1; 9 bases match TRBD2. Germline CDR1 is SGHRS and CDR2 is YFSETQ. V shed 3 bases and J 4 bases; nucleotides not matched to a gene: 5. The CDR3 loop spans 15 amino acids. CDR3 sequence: CASSSGLASYNEQFF. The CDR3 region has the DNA TGCGCCAGCAGCTCTGGACTAGCGAGTTACAATGAGCAGTTCTTC.

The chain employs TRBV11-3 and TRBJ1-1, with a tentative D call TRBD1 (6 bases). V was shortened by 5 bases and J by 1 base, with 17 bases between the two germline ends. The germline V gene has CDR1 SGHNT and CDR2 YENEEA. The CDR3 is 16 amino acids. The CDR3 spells CASSHRASMSNTEAFF. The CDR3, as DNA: TGTGCCAGCAGCCACAGGGCCTCAATGTCGAACACTGAAGCTTTCTTT.

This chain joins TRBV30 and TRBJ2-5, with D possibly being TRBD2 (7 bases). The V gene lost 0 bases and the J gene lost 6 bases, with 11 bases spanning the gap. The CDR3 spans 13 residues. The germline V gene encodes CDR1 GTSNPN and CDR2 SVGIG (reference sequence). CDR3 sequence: CAWSVRGGKTQYF. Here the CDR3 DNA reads TGTGCCTGGAGTGTAAGGGGGGGCAAGACCCAGTACTTC.

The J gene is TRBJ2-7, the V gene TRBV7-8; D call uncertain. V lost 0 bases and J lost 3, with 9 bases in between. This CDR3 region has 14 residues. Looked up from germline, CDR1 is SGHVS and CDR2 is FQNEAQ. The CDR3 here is CASSLARLSYEQYF. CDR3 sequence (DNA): TGTGCCAGCAGCTTAGCGCGGCTAAGCTACGAGCAGTACTTC.

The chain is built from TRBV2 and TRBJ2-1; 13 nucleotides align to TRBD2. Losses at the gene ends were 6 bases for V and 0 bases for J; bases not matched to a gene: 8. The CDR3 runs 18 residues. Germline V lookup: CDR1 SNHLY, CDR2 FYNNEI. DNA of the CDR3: TGTGCCAGCAGACGGACTAGCGGGAGTGCGGGCTCCTACAATGAGCAGTTCTTC. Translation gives CASRRTSGSAGSYNEQFF. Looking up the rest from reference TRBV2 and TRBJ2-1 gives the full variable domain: EPEVTQTPSHQVTQMGQEVILRCVPISNHLYFYWYRQILGQKVEFLVSFYNNEISEKSEIFDDQFSVERPDGSNFTLKIRSTKLEDSAMYFCASRRTSGSAGSYNEQFFGPGTRLTVL.

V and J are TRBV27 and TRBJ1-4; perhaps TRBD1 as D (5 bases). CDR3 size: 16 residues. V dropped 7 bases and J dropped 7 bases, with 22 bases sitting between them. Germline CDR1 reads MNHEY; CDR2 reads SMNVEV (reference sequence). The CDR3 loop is CASKGARGTEFEKLFF. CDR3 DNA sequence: TGTGCCAGCAAAGGGGCTCGGGGGACGGAATTTGAAAAACTGTTTTTT. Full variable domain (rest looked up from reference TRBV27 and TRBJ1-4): EAQVTQNPRYLITVTGKKLTVTCSQNMNHEYMSWYRQDPGLGLRQIYYSMNVEVTDKGDVPEGYKVSRKEKRNFPLILESPSPNQTSLYFCASKGARGTEFEKLFFGSGTQLSVL.

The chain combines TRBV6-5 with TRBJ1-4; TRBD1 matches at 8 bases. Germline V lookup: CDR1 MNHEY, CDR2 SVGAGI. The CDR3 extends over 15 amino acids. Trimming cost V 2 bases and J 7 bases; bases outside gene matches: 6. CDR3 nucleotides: TGTGCCAGCAGTTACCTAGACAGGGGAAGTGAAAAACTGTTTTTT. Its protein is CASSYLDRGSEKLFF.

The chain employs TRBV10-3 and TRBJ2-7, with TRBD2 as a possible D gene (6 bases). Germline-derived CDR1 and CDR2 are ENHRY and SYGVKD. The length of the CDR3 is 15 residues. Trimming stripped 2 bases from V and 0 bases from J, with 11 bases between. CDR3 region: CAISEPGLSSYEQYF. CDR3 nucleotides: TGTGCCATCAGTGAGCCGGGACTGAGCTCCTACGAGCAGTACTTC.

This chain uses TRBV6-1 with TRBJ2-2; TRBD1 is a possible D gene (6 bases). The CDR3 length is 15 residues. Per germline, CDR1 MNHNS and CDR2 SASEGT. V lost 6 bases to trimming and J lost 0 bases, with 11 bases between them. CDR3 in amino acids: CASRLDSSNTGELFF. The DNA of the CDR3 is TGTGCCAGCAGACTGGACAGTTCGAACACCGGGGAGCTGTTTTTT.

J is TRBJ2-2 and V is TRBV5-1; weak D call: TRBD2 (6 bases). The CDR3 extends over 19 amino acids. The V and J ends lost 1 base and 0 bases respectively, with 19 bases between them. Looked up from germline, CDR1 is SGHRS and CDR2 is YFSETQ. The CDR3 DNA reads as TGCGCCAGCAGCTTGAGGCTCCTTTTGGAGGGTCCGAACACCGGGGAGCTGTTTTTT. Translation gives CASSLRLLLEGPNTGELFF.

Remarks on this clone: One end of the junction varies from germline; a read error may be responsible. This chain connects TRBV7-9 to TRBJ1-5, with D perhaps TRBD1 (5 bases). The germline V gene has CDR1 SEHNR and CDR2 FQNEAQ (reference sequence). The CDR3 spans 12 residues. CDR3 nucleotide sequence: TGTGCCACCAGCGGGGGGGATCAGCCCCAGCATTTT. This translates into CATSGGDQPQHF.

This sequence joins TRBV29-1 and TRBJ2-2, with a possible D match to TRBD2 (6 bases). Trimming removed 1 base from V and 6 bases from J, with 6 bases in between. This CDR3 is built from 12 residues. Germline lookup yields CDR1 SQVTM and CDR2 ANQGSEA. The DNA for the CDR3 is TGCAGCGTTGAAGCGGGAGCCGGGGAGCTGTTTTTT. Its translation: CSVEAGAGELFF.

This CDR3 reads CASKEGTASGNTIYF. The CDR3 nucleotides read TGTGCCAGCAAAGAAGGGACGGCCTCTGGAAACACCATATATTTT. The chain uses TRBV2 and TRBJ1-3, with D possibly matching TRBD1 (5 bases). Trimming shortened V by 7 bases and J by 0 bases, and 13 bases separated the two germline ends. This CDR3 spans 15 amino acids. Germline CDR1 SNHLY, CDR2 FYNNEI.

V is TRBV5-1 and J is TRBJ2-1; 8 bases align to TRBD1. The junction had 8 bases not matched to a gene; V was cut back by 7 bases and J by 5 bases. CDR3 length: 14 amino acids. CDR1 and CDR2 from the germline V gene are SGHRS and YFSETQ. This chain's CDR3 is CASARDRRDNEQFF. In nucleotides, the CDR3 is TGCGCCAGCGCTAGGGACAGGCGGGACAATGAGCAGTTCTTC.

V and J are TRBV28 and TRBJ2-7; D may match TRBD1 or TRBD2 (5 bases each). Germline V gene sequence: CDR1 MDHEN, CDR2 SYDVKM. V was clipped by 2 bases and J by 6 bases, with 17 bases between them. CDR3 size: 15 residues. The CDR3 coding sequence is TGTGCCAGCAGTTTACCCGGGGCAGGGAGCGGCGAGCAGTACTTC. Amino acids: CASSLPGAGSGEQYF.

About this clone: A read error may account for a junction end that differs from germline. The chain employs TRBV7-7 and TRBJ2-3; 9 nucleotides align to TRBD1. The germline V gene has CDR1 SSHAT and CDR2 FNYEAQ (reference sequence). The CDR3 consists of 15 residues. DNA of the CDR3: TGTGCTAGCAGCTCGGGGACAGGGAGGACAGATACGCAGTATTTT. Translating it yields CASSSGTGRTDTQYF.

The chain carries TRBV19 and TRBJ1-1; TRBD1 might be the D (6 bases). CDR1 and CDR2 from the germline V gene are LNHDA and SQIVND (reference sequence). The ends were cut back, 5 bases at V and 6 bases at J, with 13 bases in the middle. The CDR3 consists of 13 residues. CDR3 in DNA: TGTGCCAGTAGTCTTACAGGGTTGCCTGAAGCTTTCTTT. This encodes CASSLTGLPEAFF.

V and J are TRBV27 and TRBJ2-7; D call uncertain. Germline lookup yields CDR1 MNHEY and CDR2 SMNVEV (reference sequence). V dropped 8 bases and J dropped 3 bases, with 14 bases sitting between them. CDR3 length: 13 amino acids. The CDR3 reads CASSPRTGYEQYF. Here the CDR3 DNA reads TGTGCCAGCTCCCCCCGGACGGGCTACGAGCAGTACTTC.

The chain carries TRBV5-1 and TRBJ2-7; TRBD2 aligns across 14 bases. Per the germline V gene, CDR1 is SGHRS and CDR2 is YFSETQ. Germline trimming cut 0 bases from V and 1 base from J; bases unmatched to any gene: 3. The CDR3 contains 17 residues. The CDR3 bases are TGCGCCAGCAGCTTGGGGGGGACTAGCGGGAGTTCCTACGAGCAGTACTTC. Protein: CASSLGGTSGSSYEQYF.

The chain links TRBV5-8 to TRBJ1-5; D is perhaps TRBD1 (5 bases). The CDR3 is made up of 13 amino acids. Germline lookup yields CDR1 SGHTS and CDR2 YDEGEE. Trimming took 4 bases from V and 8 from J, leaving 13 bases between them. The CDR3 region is CASSGGTAEPQHF. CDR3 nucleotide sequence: TGTGCCAGCAGCGGGGGGACGGCTGAGCCCCAGCATTTT.